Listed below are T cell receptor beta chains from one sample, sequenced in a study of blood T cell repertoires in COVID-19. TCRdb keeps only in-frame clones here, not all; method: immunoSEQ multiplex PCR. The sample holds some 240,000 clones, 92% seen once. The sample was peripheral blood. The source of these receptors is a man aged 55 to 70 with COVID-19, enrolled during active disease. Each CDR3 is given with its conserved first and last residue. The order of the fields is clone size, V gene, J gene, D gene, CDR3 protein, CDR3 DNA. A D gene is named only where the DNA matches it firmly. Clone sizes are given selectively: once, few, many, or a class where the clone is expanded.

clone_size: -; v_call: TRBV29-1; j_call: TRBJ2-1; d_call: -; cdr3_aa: CSVGLLNYNEQFF; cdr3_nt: TGCAGCGTTGGACTTCTCAACTACAATGAGCAGTTCTTC
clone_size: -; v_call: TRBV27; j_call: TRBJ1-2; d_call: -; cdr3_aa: CASSSTGHYGYTF; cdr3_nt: TGTGCCAGCAGTTCTACAGGGCACTATGGCTACACCTTC
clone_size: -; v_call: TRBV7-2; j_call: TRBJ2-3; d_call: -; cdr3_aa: CASSFLRTDTQYF; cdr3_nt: TGTGCCAGCAGCTTTCTCCGGACAGATACGCAGTATTTT
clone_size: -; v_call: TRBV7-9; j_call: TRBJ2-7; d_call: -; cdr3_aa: CASSPRAGVSKSYEQYF; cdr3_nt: TGTGCCAGCAGTCCTCGGGCGGGTGTTTCTAAATCCTACGAGCAGTACTTC
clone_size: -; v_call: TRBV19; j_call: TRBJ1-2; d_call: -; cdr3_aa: CASSGGTYGYTF; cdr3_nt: TGTGCCTCCTCCGGAGGGACTTATGGCTACACCTTC
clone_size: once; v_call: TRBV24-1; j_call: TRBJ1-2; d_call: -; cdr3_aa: CATSDFSRNYGYTF; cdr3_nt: TGTGCCACCAGTGATTTTTCCAGGAACTATGGCTACACCTTC
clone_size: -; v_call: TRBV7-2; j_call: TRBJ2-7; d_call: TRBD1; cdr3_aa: CASSLSPGQGAHEQYF; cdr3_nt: TGTGCCAGCAGCTTATCTCCGGGACAGGGGGCTCACGAGCAGTACTTC
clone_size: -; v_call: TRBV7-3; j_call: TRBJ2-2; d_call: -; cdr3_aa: CASSDFVSAGELFF; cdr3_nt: TGTGCCAGCAGCGACTTTGTCTCGGCCGGGGAGCTGTTTTTT
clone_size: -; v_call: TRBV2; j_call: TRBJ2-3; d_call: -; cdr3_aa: CASSGRASATDTQYF; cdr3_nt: TGTGCCAGCAGTGGAAGGGCTAGCGCCACAGATACGCAGTATTTT
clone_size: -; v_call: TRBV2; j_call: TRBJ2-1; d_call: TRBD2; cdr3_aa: CASSERTSGAYEQFF; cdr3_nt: TGTGCCAGCAGTGAAAGAACTAGCGGGGCCTATGAGCAGTTCTTC
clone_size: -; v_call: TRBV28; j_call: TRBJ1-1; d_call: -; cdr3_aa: CASSSFKTGASEAFF; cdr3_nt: TGTGCCAGCAGTTCCTTCAAGACAGGCGCATCTGAAGCTTTCTTT
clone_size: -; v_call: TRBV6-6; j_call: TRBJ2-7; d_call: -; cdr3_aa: CASSYTQGRSSYEQYF; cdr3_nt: TGTGCCAGCAGTTATACACAGGGTCGAAGCTCCTACGAGCAGTACTTC
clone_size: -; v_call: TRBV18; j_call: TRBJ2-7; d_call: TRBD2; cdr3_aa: CASSTASGGEYEQYF; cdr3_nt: TGTGCCAGCTCGACGGCTAGCGGGGGGGAGTACGAGCAGTACTTC
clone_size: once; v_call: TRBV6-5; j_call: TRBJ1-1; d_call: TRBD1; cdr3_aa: CASRVTGGVNTEAFF; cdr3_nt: TGTGCCAGCAGGGTGACAGGGGGTGTCAACACTGAAGCTTTCTTT